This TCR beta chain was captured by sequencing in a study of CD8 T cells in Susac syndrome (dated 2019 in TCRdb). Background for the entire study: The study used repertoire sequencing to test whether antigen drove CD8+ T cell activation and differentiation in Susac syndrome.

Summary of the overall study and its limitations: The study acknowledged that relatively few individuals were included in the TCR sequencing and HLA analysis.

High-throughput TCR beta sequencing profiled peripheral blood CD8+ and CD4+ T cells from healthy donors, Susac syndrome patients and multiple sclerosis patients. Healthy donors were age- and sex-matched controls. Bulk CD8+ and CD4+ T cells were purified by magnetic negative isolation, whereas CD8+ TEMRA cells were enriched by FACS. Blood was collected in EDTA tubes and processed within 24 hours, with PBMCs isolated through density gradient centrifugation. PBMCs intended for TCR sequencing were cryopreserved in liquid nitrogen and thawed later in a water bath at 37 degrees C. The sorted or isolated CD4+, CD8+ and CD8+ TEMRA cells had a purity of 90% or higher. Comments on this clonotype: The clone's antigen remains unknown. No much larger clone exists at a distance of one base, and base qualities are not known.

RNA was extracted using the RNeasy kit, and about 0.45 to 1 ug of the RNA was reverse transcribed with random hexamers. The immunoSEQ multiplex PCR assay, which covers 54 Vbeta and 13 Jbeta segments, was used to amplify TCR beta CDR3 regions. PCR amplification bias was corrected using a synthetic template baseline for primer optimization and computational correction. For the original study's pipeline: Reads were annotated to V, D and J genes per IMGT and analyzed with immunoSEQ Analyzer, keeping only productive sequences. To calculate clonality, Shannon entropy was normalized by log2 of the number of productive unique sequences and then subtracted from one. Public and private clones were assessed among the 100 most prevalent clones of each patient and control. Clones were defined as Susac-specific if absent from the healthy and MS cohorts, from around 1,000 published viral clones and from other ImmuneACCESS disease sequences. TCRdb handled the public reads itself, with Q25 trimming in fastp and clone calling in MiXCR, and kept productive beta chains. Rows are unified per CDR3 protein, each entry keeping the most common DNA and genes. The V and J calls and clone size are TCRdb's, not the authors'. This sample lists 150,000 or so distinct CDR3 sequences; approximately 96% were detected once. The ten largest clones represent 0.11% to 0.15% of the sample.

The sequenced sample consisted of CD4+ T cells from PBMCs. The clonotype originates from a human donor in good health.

This receptor carries the CDR3 CASSVGGGRETQYF. The DNA reads as follows: TGTGCCAGCAGCGTAGGCGGGGGGAGGGAGACCCAGTACTTC. Rearrangement joined TRBV9 to TRBJ2-5, and 8 junctional nucleotides match TRBD2. CDR1 is given as SGDLS and CDR2 as YYNGEE, both from the germline V gene. Counted from cysteine to phenylalanine, this CDR3 has 14 amino acids. Only the CDR3 portion is preserved as DNA: 42 bases, with reading frame beginning at the first base. Trimming accounts for 0 bases at V and 5 bases at J, while the number of junction bases matched to no gene is 3.